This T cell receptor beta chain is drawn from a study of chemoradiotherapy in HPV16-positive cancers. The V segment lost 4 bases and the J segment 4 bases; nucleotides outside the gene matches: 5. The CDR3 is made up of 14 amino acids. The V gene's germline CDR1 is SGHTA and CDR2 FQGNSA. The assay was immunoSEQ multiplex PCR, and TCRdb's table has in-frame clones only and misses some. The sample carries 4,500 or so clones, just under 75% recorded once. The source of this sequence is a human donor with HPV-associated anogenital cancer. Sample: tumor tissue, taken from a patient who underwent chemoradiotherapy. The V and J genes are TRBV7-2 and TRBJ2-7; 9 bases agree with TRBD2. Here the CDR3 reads CASSSASGGYEQYF. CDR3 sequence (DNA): TGTGCCAGCAGCTCCGCCAGCGGGGGGTACGAGCAGTACTTC.